These T cell receptor beta chains were read from a single sample in a study of T-cell memory formation after mild COVID-19. TCRdb ran MiXCR on the 5' RACE reads and lists one entry per CDR3 protein. The sample consists of 400,000 to 500,000 distinct CDR3 sequences, 24% of them appearing once. The sequenced sample was PBMCs or a T cell subset sorted from them (not recorded which). These receptors all stem from an adult woman who had mild COVID-19 (a few samples of this study predate the infection). Cell type and time point are not known. Both conserved end residues are part of each CDR3. The D gene is left open where the match is weak. Not all rows give a size; the values are once, few, many and, for expanded clones, a class.

few,16,TRBV7-8,TRBJ1-6,TRBD1,CASSSQGAMGNSPLHF,TGTGCCAGCAGCTCGCAGGGGGCCATGGGAAATTCACCCCTCCACTTT
few,16,TRBV7-9,TRBJ2-7,TRBD2,CASSLRAGGIAYEQYF,TGTGCCAGCAGCTTAAGAGCGGGGGGGATCGCCTACGAGCAGTACTTC
few,13,TRBV20-1,TRBJ1-6,TRBD1,CSAEGQGSSPLHF,TGCAGTGCGGAAGGACAGGGGAGTTCACCCCTCCACTTT
.,15,TRBV20-1,TRBJ1-4,.,CSARSWTPDNEKLFF,TGCAGTGCTAGGTCCTGGACGCCGGATAATGAAAAACTGTTTTTT
.,15,TRBV4-1,TRBJ1-1,.,CASSRGEGADTEAFF,TGCGCCAGCAGCCGCGGCGAGGGTGCGGACACTGAAGCTTTCTTT
.,11,TRBV6-9,TRBJ2-7,TRBD2,CASSSTAGAYF,TGTGCCAGCAGTTCTACAGCGGGGGCGTACTTC
many,15,TRBV5-1,TRBJ1-1,.,CASRLTLGGNTEAFF,TGCGCCAGCCGACTGACCCTAGGGGGAAACACTGAAGCTTTCTTT
.,15,TRBV12-3/TRBV12-4,TRBJ2-3,TRBD1,CASSPVQGTGDTQYF,TGTGCCAGCAGTCCTGTACAGGGGACGGGCGATACGCAGTATTTT
.,16,TRBV7-8,TRBJ1-2,.,CASSPGRTEYNYGYTF,TGTGCCAGCAGCCCGGGACGGACAGAGTATAACTATGGCTACACCTTC
many,15,TRBV12-3/TRBV12-4,TRBJ1-5,.,CASSLSGVRNQPQHF,TGTGCCAGCAGTTTATCCGGGGTTCGCAATCAGCCCCAGCATTTT
.,16,TRBV7-7,TRBJ2-5,TRBD1,CASSFSGGDAWETQYF,TGTGCTAGCAGCTTTTCAGGGGGCGATGCTTGGGAGACCCAGTACTTC
few,18,TRBV12-3/TRBV12-4,TRBJ1-1,.,CASSSSPGGGVISTEAFF,TGTGCCAGCAGTTCTTCACCCGGAGGGGGGGTTATTAGCACTGAAGCTTTCTTT